Listed below are T cell receptor beta chains from one sample, sequenced in a study of T cell responses to AZD1222 COVID-19 vaccine. Method: immunoSEQ multiplex PCR; TCRdb's copy keeps in-frame clones and lacks some. The sample has 190,000 or so clones; approximately 91% are singletons. Sequences were derived from peripheral blood, sampled 28 days after the second AZD1222 dose. Receptors were obtained from an adult who received the AZD1222 COVID-19 vaccine. The CDR3 runs from the conserved cysteine through the conserved F or W.

j_call: TRBJ2-7
cdr3_length: 13
v_call: TRBV10-3
cdr3_aa: CAISWGLDGEQYF

j_call: TRBJ2-1
cdr3_length: 16
v_call: TRBV5-8
cdr3_aa: CASSLGTGLSYNEQFF

j_call: TRBJ2-7
cdr3_length: 15
v_call: TRBV3-1/TRBV3-2
cdr3_aa: CASSQYMRGVYEQYF

j_call: TRBJ1-6
cdr3_length: 15
v_call: TRBV28
cdr3_aa: CASRIMAQVNSPLHF

j_call: TRBJ1-5
cdr3_length: 13
v_call: TRBV15
cdr3_aa: CATSTGGPQPQHF

j_call: TRBJ1-1
cdr3_length: 14
v_call: TRBV30
cdr3_aa: CAWSGGTGYTEAFF

j_call: TRBJ1-4
cdr3_length: 15
v_call: TRBV19
cdr3_aa: CASRWKGGGNEKLFF

j_call: TRBJ2-1
cdr3_length: 15
v_call: TRBV4-1
cdr3_aa: CASSRQSGGNNEQFF

j_call: TRBJ1-2
cdr3_length: 12
v_call: TRBV30
cdr3_aa: CAWGDRDYGYTF

j_call: TRBJ1-5
cdr3_length: 18
v_call: TRBV7-8
cdr3_aa: CASSSNRITGFSNQPQHF

j_call: TRBJ2-3
cdr3_length: 13
v_call: TRBV5-1
cdr3_aa: CASSSGDTDTQYF

j_call: TRBJ1-1
cdr3_length: 11
v_call: TRBV12-3/TRBV12-4
cdr3_aa: CASSLGREAFF

j_call: TRBJ2-1
cdr3_length: 15
v_call: TRBV27
cdr3_aa: CASTQTHSGVDEQFF

j_call: TRBJ2-7
cdr3_length: 14
v_call: TRBV7-9
cdr3_aa: CASSYGTEIYEQYF

j_call: TRBJ1-1
cdr3_length: 18
v_call: TRBV24-1
cdr3_aa: CATSDSGQGAYMNTEAFF

j_call: TRBJ2-7
cdr3_length: 17
v_call: TRBV7-6
cdr3_aa: CASSFGGLAEPSYEQYF

j_call: TRBJ2-2
cdr3_length: 18
v_call: TRBV27
cdr3_aa: CASSLGLLVLCSCGELFF

j_call: TRBJ1-1
cdr3_length: 15
v_call: TRBV6-4
cdr3_aa: CASSNSGRGRTEAFF

j_call: TRBJ2-4
cdr3_length: 13
v_call: TRBV10-2
cdr3_aa: CASSGGAKNIQYF

j_call: TRBJ1-6
cdr3_length: 16
v_call: TRBV5-4
cdr3_aa: CASSFWPKGLNSPLHF

j_call: TRBJ2-1
cdr3_length: 16
v_call: TRBV20-1
cdr3_aa: CSASLGRAGSYNEQFF

j_call: TRBJ2-7
cdr3_length: 15
v_call: TRBV4-1
cdr3_aa: CASSQRTGGGYEQYF

j_call: TRBJ2-2
cdr3_length: 16
v_call: TRBV5-6
cdr3_aa: CASSLTDRVNTGELFF

j_call: TRBJ2-7
cdr3_length: 14
v_call: TRBV3-1/TRBV3-2
cdr3_aa: CASSPGQGTYEQYF

j_call: TRBJ2-7
cdr3_length: 15
v_call: TRBV18
cdr3_aa: CASSPSFGGTYEQYF

j_call: TRBJ1-1
cdr3_length: 13
v_call: TRBV29-1
cdr3_aa: CSVERHMNTEAFF

j_call: TRBJ2-7
cdr3_length: 16
v_call: TRBV30
cdr3_aa: CAWSVRTGQGFYEQYF

j_call: TRBJ2-1
cdr3_length: 14
v_call: TRBV6-2/TRBV6-3
cdr3_aa: CASSPAVIRNEQFF

j_call: TRBJ2-7
cdr3_length: 14
v_call: TRBV6-5
cdr3_aa: CASRIRTGIYEQYF

j_call: TRBJ2-1
cdr3_length: 12
v_call: TRBV24-1
cdr3_aa: CATSELNNEQFF

j_call: TRBJ2-1
cdr3_length: 13
v_call: TRBV5-1
cdr3_aa: CASSPLGGPEGFF

j_call: TRBJ1-6
cdr3_length: 13
v_call: TRBV11-2
cdr3_aa: CASSQSGLYPLHF

j_call: TRBJ1-4
cdr3_length: 15
v_call: TRBV28
cdr3_aa: CASSYSRVANEKLFF

j_call: TRBJ1-4
cdr3_length: 17
v_call: TRBV5-1
cdr3_aa: CASSSDRVTATNEKLFF

j_call: TRBJ1-6
cdr3_length: 14
v_call: TRBV10-3
cdr3_aa: CAIRPDRLNSPLHF

j_call: TRBJ2-2
cdr3_length: 14
v_call: TRBV24-1
cdr3_aa: CATSDRQGYGELFF

j_call: TRBJ2-3
cdr3_length: 15
v_call: TRBV6-5
cdr3_aa: CASSRDSGLPDTQYF

j_call: TRBJ2-1
cdr3_length: 19
v_call: TRBV11-3
cdr3_aa: CASSLEREGRGPAYNEQFF

j_call: TRBJ2-1
cdr3_length: 14
v_call: TRBV7-3
cdr3_aa: CASSLTGSYNEQFF

j_call: TRBJ2-4
cdr3_length: 18
v_call: TRBV3-1/TRBV3-2
cdr3_aa: CASSQEGGGRGTKNIQYF

j_call: TRBJ2-7
cdr3_length: 15
v_call: TRBV7-9
cdr3_aa: CASSYLGGPTYEQYF

j_call: TRBJ2-2
cdr3_length: 15
v_call: TRBV27
cdr3_aa: CASRQAGGGAGELFF

j_call: TRBJ2-5
cdr3_length: 22
v_call: TRBV18
cdr3_aa: CASSAGGQGAKDSWGIQETQYF

j_call: TRBJ1-3
cdr3_length: 13
v_call: TRBV18
cdr3_aa: CASSPNTGNTIYF

j_call: TRBJ2-7
cdr3_length: 14
v_call: TRBV18
cdr3_aa: CASSPGLVTYEQYF

j_call: TRBJ2-1
cdr3_length: 17
v_call: TRBV4-2
cdr3_aa: CASSPPPTSGNYNEQFF

j_call: TRBJ1-1
cdr3_length: 15
v_call: TRBV11-3
cdr3_aa: CASLSINGVNTEAFF

j_call: TRBJ1-1
cdr3_length: 15
v_call: TRBV7-2
cdr3_aa: CASSLDRGMNTEAFF

j_call: TRBJ1-5
cdr3_length: 13
v_call: TRBV24-1
cdr3_aa: CATGGRGNQPQHF

j_call: TRBJ2-5
cdr3_length: 13
v_call: TRBV7-2
cdr3_aa: CASSHIKAETQYF

j_call: TRBJ1-1
cdr3_length: 16
v_call: TRBV9
cdr3_aa: CASSVGPYQGNTEAFF

j_call: TRBJ1-2
cdr3_length: 13
v_call: TRBV4-2
cdr3_aa: CASSQGTGPGYTF

j_call: TRBJ1-5
cdr3_length: 13
v_call: TRBV28
cdr3_aa: CASRTVSNQPQHF

j_call: TRBJ1-1
cdr3_length: 14
v_call: TRBV2
cdr3_aa: CASTNQGMNTEAFF

j_call: TRBJ1-6
cdr3_length: 15
v_call: TRBV28
cdr3_aa: CASSLGGGYNSPLHF

j_call: TRBJ2-7
cdr3_length: 16
v_call: TRBV27
cdr3_aa: CASSSDGASLYYEQYF

j_call: TRBJ1-4
cdr3_length: 14
v_call: TRBV28
cdr3_aa: CASSSSDSNEKLFF

j_call: TRBJ2-7
cdr3_length: 17
v_call: TRBV27
cdr3_aa: CASSLGAGGRSSYEQYF

j_call: TRBJ1-1
cdr3_length: 14
v_call: TRBV7-2
cdr3_aa: CASSGLGGYTEAFF

j_call: TRBJ2-2
cdr3_length: 16
v_call: TRBV2
cdr3_aa: CASTPGQGVGTGELFF